The following is a T cell receptor beta chain sequence with its context. The antigen remains unidentified. The data were obtained in a study of T cells after yellow fever vaccination. Across the study: SMART-Seq v4 Ultra Low Input prepared the low-cell-number fractions. Points from the study as a whole: At around 96% for CD4 and about 91% for CD8, most primary-vaccination clones showed up again after the booster.

Germline V gene data show CDR1 as SGHDN and CDR2 as FVKESK. CDR3 length: 19 residues. V was pared by 0 bases and J by 6 bases, with 14 bases of the junction left unmatched. Each CDR3 protein is one row after TCRdb ran MiXCR on the 5' RACE reads. The sample lists hundreds of thousands of distinct CDR3 sequences, 4.1% occurring once. The sample consisted of PBMCs, taken 5 days after the yellow fever booster vaccination. The chain carries TRBV14 and TRBJ2-2; the match to TRBD2 covers 9 bases. The TCR was taken from a man between 18 and 35 years old who received the YFV17D yellow fever vaccine. The CDR3 reads CASSQEPPMAGGYPGELFF. The CDR3 DNA reads TGTGCCAGCAGCCAAGAACCCCCAATGGCGGGGGGGTATCCCGGGGAGCTGTTTTTT.